The 9 T cell receptor beta chains below were found in one sample sequenced in a study of CD8 T cells in ankylosing spondylitis. TCRdb independently ran MiXCR on the 5' RACE reads; one entry per CDR3 protein. The data contain fewer than 350,000 distinct CDR3 sequences, around 10% of them seen just once; the ten biggest clones take up about 10%. Sequencing used blood, either unsorted or a sorted T cell fraction (not recorded which). The origin of the receptors is a female donor with ankylosing spondylitis or in good health (not recorded which).

Remarks on this clonotype: This may arise from a read error, as a much more abundant clone is one base away. The chain links TRBV20-1 to TRBJ1-3, with D uncertain. V dropped 1 base and J dropped 2 bases, with 9 bases sitting between them. Germline CDR1 DFQATT, CDR2 SNEGSKA (reference sequence). The CDR3 runs to 14 residues. The CDR3 DNA reads TGCAGTGCTAGAGGAGTGACACCTGGAAACACCATATATTTT. Its protein is CSARGVTPGNTIYF.

This clonotype has more than one count but fewer than ten. The chain employs TRBV20-1 and TRBJ2-5, with 14 bases lining up with TRBD2. CDR3 length: 15 amino acids. The V gene's germline CDR1 is DFQATT and CDR2 SNEGSKA (reference sequence). J gave up 5 bases and V 3 bases, and 5 bases lay outside the gene matches. The CDR3 bases are TGCAGTGCTAGGGGACTAGCGGGAGTCGTCGAGACCCAGTACTTC. It yields the protein CSARGLAGVVETQYF.

This chain joins TRBV5-1 and TRBJ2-3; TRBD1 matches 9 bases. The CDR3 is 16 residues long. The trim removed 3 bases at V and 5 bases at J, leaving 10 bases unmatched. Germline-derived CDR1 and CDR2 are SGHRS and YFSETQ. CDR3 nucleotides: TGCGCCAGCAGCTCCTCAGGACAGGGGTTGGAAGATACGCAGTATTTT. Translating gives CASSSSGQGLEDTQYF.

V gene TRBV11-1 combines with J gene TRBJ2-5; no definite D call. The CDR3 covers 18 residues. Trimming pared 1 base from V and 0 bases from J, leaving 18 bases between. Germline lookup yields CDR1 SGHAT and CDR2 FQDESV (reference sequence). The DNA for the CDR3 is TGTGCCAGCAGCTTAGGGAACTACCGAACAACAAACCAAGAGACCCAGTACTTC. Translation gives CASSLGNYRTTNQETQYF.

This clonotype was seen only a few times. The V and J genes are TRBV6-4 and TRBJ2-2, with D tentatively TRBD1 (6 bases). V was pared by 0 bases and J by 6 bases, with 8 bases between. Germline V gene data show CDR1 as MRHNA and CDR2 as SNTAGT. The CDR3 has 14 amino acids. This CDR3 is CASSDSGAAGELFF. CDR3 sequence (DNA): TGTGCCAGCAGTGACTCGGGGGCGGCCGGGGAGCTGTTTTTT.

This clonotype was seen repeatedly, ten times or more. CDR3 amino acids: CASSASGGSRPYNEQFF. The CDR3 DNA reads as TGCGCCAGCAGCGCTAGCGGGGGGTCACGGCCCTACAATGAGCAGTTCTTC. The rearrangement joins TRBV5-1 to TRBJ2-1; 11 positions agree with TRBD2. CDR1 and CDR2 (germline): SGHRS, YFSETQ. The CDR3 contains 17 residues. The trim removed 4 bases at V and 2 bases at J, leaving 8 bases unmatched.

This clonotype was seen ten or more times. V and J are TRBV7-2 and TRBJ2-3; 7 nucleotides agree with TRBD1. The CDR3 is 16 amino acids. V trimming: 2 bases; J trimming: 3 bases; junction bases outside the gene matches: 8. CDR1 is SGHTA and CDR2 is FQGNSA in the germline V gene. CDR3 DNA sequence: TGTGCCAGCAGCTTAAGGGGGCGCGGCACGACAGATACGCAGTATTTT. This gives the protein CASSLRGRGTTDTQYF.

This clonotype was detected ten times or more. The chain recombines TRBV5-7 with TRBJ1-2; the D gene is possibly TRBD1 (6 bases). TRBV5-7 is given ORF status, its function remaining uncertain. CDR3 length: 15 residues. V lost 4 bases and J 5 bases, leaving 18 bases between the germline ends. The CDR3 nucleotides are TGTGCCAGCAGCCCTGGACAGCCCGCAGGTTATGGCTACACCTTC. Protein: CASSPGQPAGYGYTF.

This clonotype was counted at least ten times. The chain recombines TRBV20-1 with TRBJ1-2, with TRBD1 matching over 8 bases. The CDR3 length is 14 residues. Trimming took 5 bases from V and 8 from J; bases not matched to a gene: 13. CDR1 and CDR2 (germline): DFQATT, SNEGSKA (reference sequence). The CDR3 reads CSALPGGLVWGYTF. In DNA form, the CDR3 reads TGCAGTGCTCTCCCAGGGGGCCTGGTGTGGGGCTACACCTTC.